The 6 T cell receptor beta chains in this list originate from one sample, sequenced in a study of PD-L1 blockade in urothelial cancer. Time point described: peripheral blood 6 weeks after treatment start. Measured with immunoSEQ multiplex PCR; TCRdb has only the in-frame clones, and not every one. This sample has more than 95,000 clones; 80% to 90% occur once, and the top ten carry under 2%. The sequencing here drew on PBMCs, taken around atezolizumab (anti-PD-L1) treatment. The origin of the receptors is a man between 60 and 75 years old with urothelial cancer.

The V and J genes are TRBV7-2 and TRBJ1-1; no clear D gene. CDR1 and CDR2 (germline): SGHTA, FQGNSA. V lost 0 bases, J lost 4 bases, and 12 bases lay in between. There are 15 residues in the CDR3. The CDR3 reads CASSLAGGGVTEAFF. In DNA form, the CDR3 reads TGTGCCAGCAGCTTAGCAGGAGGCGGGGTCACTGAAGCTTTCTTT.

The chain joins TRBV6-5 to TRBJ2-7, with a possible D match to TRBD1 (5 bases). V gave up 6 bases and J gave up 3 bases, with 18 bases separating them. Germline assignment: CDR1 MNHEY and CDR2 SVGAGI. CDR3 length equals 15 residues. DNA for the CDR3: TGTGCCAGCAGCCGCGACAGAGTGACTCTCTACGAGCAGTACTTC. It encodes CASSRDRVTLYEQYF.

This chain joins TRBV2 and TRBJ1-2, with D possibly being TRBD1 (6 bases). This CDR3 region has 14 residues. Germline V gene sequence: CDR1 SNHLY, CDR2 FYNNEI. The V gene lost 6 bases and the J gene lost 7 bases, with 18 bases spanning the gap. The CDR3 DNA reads as TGTGCCAGCAGCGGGGCGGGCAGGGGAGCTGGCTACACCTTC. As protein: CASSGAGRGAGYTF. Filled out from reference TRBV2 and TRBJ1-2, the complete variable domain reads EPEVTQTPSHQVTQMGQEVILRCVPISNHLYFYWYRQILGQKVEFLVSFYNNEISEKSEIFDDQFSVERPDGSNFTLKIRSTKLEDSAMYFCASSGAGRGAGYTFGSGTRLTVV.

The rearrangement links TRBV7-6 to TRBJ1-5; D is ambiguous. V was pared by 1 base and J by 6 bases, with 13 bases between. CDR3 length: 15 residues. The germline CDR1 and CDR2 sequences are SGHVS and FNYEAQ. CDR3 DNA sequence: TGTGCCAGCAGCTTAGGTCCGGGATCGGGTCAGCCCCAGCATTTT. The encoded protein is CASSLGPGSGQPQHF.

The CDR3 region has the DNA TGTGCCAGCGGCGGGGGTCAAGAGACCCAGTACTTC. Encoded protein: CASGGGQETQYF. The genes are TRBV7-8 and TRBJ2-5; 7 bases are shared with TRBD2. Per the germline V gene, CDR1 is SGHVS and CDR2 is FQNEAQ. V trimming: 8 bases; J trimming: 2 bases; junction bases outside the gene matches: 2. This CDR3 is 12 amino acids long.

The V and J genes are TRBV7-8 and TRBJ1-5; 11 bases match TRBD1. The CDR3 totals 18 residues. J lost 0 bases, V lost 3 bases, and 7 bases had no gene match. From germline, CDR1 is SGHVS and CDR2 FQNEAQ. The CDR3 region is CASSLGQGGLYSNQPQHF. The CDR3 region has the DNA TGTGCCAGCAGCTTGGGACAGGGGGGCCTTTATAGCAATCAGCCCCAGCATTTT.